Listed below are T cell receptor beta chains from one sample, sequenced in a study of control samples from healthy donors and cancer patients. Sequencing used immunoSEQ multiplex PCR; TCRdb keeps in-frame clones, though not all of them. The sample shows some 120,000 clones, about nine tenths of them seen only once. Sequencing was performed on blood. These receptors were taken from a young man in good health. CDR3s leave out the opening cysteine and the closing phenylalanine or tryptophan. Each record gives: V gene, J gene, CDR3 protein.

V: TRBV6-2/TRBV6-3
J: TRBJ2-3
CDR3: ASSSRLAGGNPSTDTQY

V: TRBV18
J: TRBJ1-4
CDR3: ASSPQGGHLNEKLF

V: TRBV19
J: TRBJ1-6
CDR3: ASRGRDESPLH

V: TRBV15
J: TRBJ2-5
CDR3: ATTQRQVQQTQY

V: TRBV19
J: TRBJ1-1
CDR3: ASLPRANTEAF

V: TRBV30
J: TRBJ2-1
CDR3: AWSVRGDEQF

V: TRBV11-3
J: TRBJ2-2
CDR3: ASSKGRSGTGELF

V: TRBV19
J: TRBJ1-5
CDR3: ASSLDSNQPQH

V: TRBV7-9
J: TRBJ2-1
CDR3: ASSFDREYNEQF

V: TRBV5-4
J: TRBJ2-4
CDR3: AAGGDTKNIQY

V: TRBV4-3
J: TRBJ2-1
CDR3: ASSQELAGGFGEQF

V: TRBV7-9
J: TRBJ1-6
CDR3: ASSLKRTGNSPLH

V: TRBV11-2
J: TRBJ2-7
CDR3: ASSRDSLRYEQY

V: TRBV12-3/TRBV12-4
J: TRBJ2-1
CDR3: ASSPTGDEQF

V: TRBV7-9
J: TRBJ2-7
CDR3: ASSVAPYEQY

V: TRBV9
J: TRBJ2-3
CDR3: ASSGTRRGLAGTDTQY

V: TRBV7-2
J: TRBJ1-1
CDR3: ASIRTGGTEAF

V: TRBV15
J: TRBJ1-2
CDR3: ATRQGERGYT

V: TRBV2
J: TRBJ2-7
CDR3: ASSEVRDPYEQY

V: TRBV5-6
J: TRBJ2-1
CDR3: ASSSTSGGTVYNEQF

V: TRBV9
J: TRBJ2-1
CDR3: ASSAVPSSYNEQF

V: TRBV15
J: TRBJ2-1
CDR3: ATSLPDRGEYNEQF

V: TRBV7-9
J: TRBJ1-1
CDR3: ASSNRDRGAEAF